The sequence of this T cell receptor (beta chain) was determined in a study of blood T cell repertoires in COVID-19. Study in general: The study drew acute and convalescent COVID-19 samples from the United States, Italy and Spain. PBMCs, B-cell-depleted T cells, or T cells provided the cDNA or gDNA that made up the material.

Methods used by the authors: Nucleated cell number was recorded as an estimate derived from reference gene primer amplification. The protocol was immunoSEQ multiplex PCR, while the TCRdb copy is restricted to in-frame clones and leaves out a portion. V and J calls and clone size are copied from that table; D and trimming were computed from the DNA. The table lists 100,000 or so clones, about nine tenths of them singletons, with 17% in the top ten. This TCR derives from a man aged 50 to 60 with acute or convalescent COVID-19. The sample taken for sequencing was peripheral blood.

CDR3 sequence (DNA): TGTGCCAGCAGTTTAACAGGCGCCGCTAACTATGGCTACACCTTC. It codes for CASSLTGAANYGYTF. The V call is TRBV28, the J call TRBJ1-2, with TRBD1 as a possible D gene (5 bases). CDR1 and CDR2 from the germline V gene are MDHEN and SYDVKM. The V and J ends lost 2 bases and 0 bases respectively, with 10 bases between them. The CDR3 runs 15 residues.